This T cell receptor (beta chain) was captured in a study of cytomegalovirus exposure and HLA in healthy donors. Study-wide context: An earlier analysis identified 120 million or so unique TCR beta sequences in about 179 million T cells. Study results and limitations: Some V segments could not be told apart, so they were left out, TRBV6-2 and TRBV6-3 among them. With later analysis, a missense DCLRE1C variant became linked to TCR beta V- and J-gene trimming.

This clone was seen just once. Its antigen is not identified. The same CDR3 arises from other DNA sequences in this sample as well. The PCR made use of 60 Vbeta and 13 Jbeta primers. Some clones are missing from TCRdb's copy, which holds only in-frame ones; the method was immunoSEQ multiplex PCR. The sample shows approximately 110,000 clones, roughly 73% of them seen only once. Trimming cost V 6 bases and J 8 bases; bases outside gene matches: 14. The CDR3 runs to 15 residues. Germline CDR1 and CDR2: SQVTM and ANQGSEA. Source material: PBMCs. The sequence came from a middle-aged woman in good health and CMV-seropositive. The rearrangement joins TRBV29-1 to TRBJ2-1, with 9 bases matching TRBD2. In nucleotides, the CDR3 is TGCAGCGTGCCAAAACTAGCGGGTCATGGGGATGAGCAGTTCTTC. This encodes CSVPKLAGHGDEQFF.